Following are 9 T cell receptor beta chains from one sample sequenced in a study of human T cells and chemical hapten exposure (dated by TCRdb to 2020 to 2023). Libraries were made using RACE. Instrument used: NextSeq 500. TCRdb trimmed public reads at Q25 via fastp, called clones via MiXCR and kept in-frame beta chains. All rows with the same CDR3 protein become a single entry with the most common DNA and genes. For this sample the table gives 69,000 or so distinct CDR3 sequences, of which 10% were detected only once. The biggest ten clones account for approximately 7% of the sample. This specimen's time point label, per the study, means: patch test 2, 6 weeks after DPC sensitization. Explained via the paper, the treatment or condition label denotes: therapeutic diphenylcyclopropenone sensitization with weekly scalp DPC. This specimen consisted of whole blood, obtained in connection with sensitization to the hapten diphenylcyclopropenone (DPC). Receptors originate from a woman between 45 and 60 years old with alopecia areata. Some clones in this sample may be carry-over from other donors' samples.

With regard to this clonotype: Just one base apart from a much larger clone, this may be a read error. V usage is TRBV7-2 and J usage is TRBJ2-1; D is undetermined. Per germline, CDR1 SGHTA and CDR2 FQGNSA. The CDR3 runs to 11 residues. CDR3 residues: CACSLGYEQFF. CDR3 DNA: TGTGCCTGCAGCTTAGGCTATGAGCAGTTCTTC.

This clonotype was counted a few times. The chain couples TRBV5-4 to TRBJ2-7; D is ambiguous. The germline V and J ends were trimmed by 2 bases and 3 bases, with 9 bases remaining between them. Germline V lookup: CDR1 SGHNT, CDR2 YYREEE (reference sequence). There are 13 residues in the CDR3. CDR3 in amino acids: CASSFSPVYEQYF. The CDR3 coding sequence is TGTGCCAGCAGCTTCTCTCCGGTCTACGAGCAGTACTTC.

Ten or more counts support this clonotype. The V and J genes are TRBV21-1 and TRBJ2-2; TRBD1, as called in the table, went unchecked against the DNA. TRBV21-1 is a pseudogene locus. This CDR3 has 11 amino acids. The CDR3 spells CASTPTGELFF. The CDR3 nucleotides are TGTGCCAGCACCCCTACCGGGGAGCTGTTTTTT.

This clonotype was seen a handful of times. This chain uses TRBV5-6 with TRBJ1-2; 7 bases agree with TRBD1. V lost 1 base and J lost 6; bases outside the gene matches: 15. Germline-derived CDR1 and CDR2 are SGHDT and YYEEEE. CDR3 length equals 17 residues. The CDR3 here is CASSLFSALSGGDGYTF. The CDR3 region has the DNA TGTGCCAGCAGCTTGTTTTCGGCCTTATCAGGGGGAGATGGCTACACCTTC.

This clonotype was observed many times. The chain's CDR3 is CASSTPSGTTDTQYF. CDR3 sequence (DNA): TGTGCCAGTAGTACGCCTAGCGGGACCACAGATACGCAGTATTTT. The chain has TRBV19 and TRBJ2-3; TRBD2 agrees at 9 bases. The CDR3 contains 15 residues. Unmatched junction bases numbered 4, after V lost 4 bases and J lost 2 bases. Germline V gene lookup returns CDR1 LNHDA and CDR2 SQIVND (reference sequence).

The rearrangement joins TRBV27 to TRBJ2-7, with D tentatively TRBD2 (6 bases). Trimming removed 7 bases from V and 0 bases from J, with 7 bases in between. Germline values: CDR1 MNHEY, CDR2 SMNVEV (reference sequence). This CDR3 contains 12 residues. The CDR3 sequence: CASIGSSYEQYF. CDR3 DNA sequence: TGTGCCAGCATCGGGAGCTCCTACGAGCAGTACTTC.

The chain links TRBV7-9 to TRBJ2-7; a weak D match, TRBD1 (5 bases). The CDR3 sequence is 15 residues long. Germline V gives CDR1 SEHNR, CDR2 FQNEAQ (reference sequence). Trimming cost V 5 bases and J 3 bases, with 17 bases left between them. The CDR3, as DNA: TGTGCCAGCAGCCCCTCCAGGGCCGGTAACTACGAGCAGTACTTC. Translation: CASSPSRAGNYEQYF.

There are many counts of this clonotype. The chain has TRBV13 and TRBJ1-6, with D unclear. CDR1 is PRHDT and CDR2 is FYEKMQ in the germline V gene (reference sequence). The CDR3 runs 14 residues. V was cut by 5 bases and J by 0 bases, with 5 bases left in between. The CDR3 region has the DNA TGTGCCAGCAGCGGAAGCTCCTATAATTCACCCCTCCACTTT. Protein: CASSGSSYNSPLHF. The variable domain in full, with the rest retrieved from reference TRBV13 and TRBJ1-6, is AAGVIQSPRHLIKEKRETATLKCYPIPRHDTVYWYQQGPGQDPQFLISFYEKMQSDKGSIPDRFSAQQFSDYHSELNMSSLELGDSALYFCASSGSSYNSPLHFGNGTRLTVT.

About this clonotype itself: A single base separates this from a much larger clone, so it may be a read error. The chain has TRBV30 and TRBJ1-1, with D perhaps matching TRBD1 (5 bases). Germline V CDR1 and CDR2: GTSNPN, SVGIG (reference sequence). The CDR3 covers 14 residues. V was pared by 8 bases and J by 1 base, with 17 bases between. CDR3 sequence reads: CARDPGLQNTEAFF. CDR3 nucleotide sequence: TGTGCCCGGGACCCCGGACTTCAGAACACTGAAGCTTTCTTT.